This is a list of T cell receptor beta chains from one sample in a study of blood T cells in healthy people across ages. TCRdb used MiXCR to reprocess the 5' RACE reads, holding one entry per CDR3 protein. Among some 730,000 distinct CDR3 sequences, over 20% were seen once, and the ten largest hold 20% to 25%. Sequencing input: blood. Receptor source: a man aged 65-85 years in good health. The CDR3 runs from the conserved cysteine through the conserved F or W. A D gene is named only where the DNA matches it firmly. Only some rows state a clone size, as once, few, many or a class for expanded clones.

v_call	j_call	clone_size	d_call	cdr3_nt	cdr3_aa
TRBV29-1	TRBJ2-5	few	-	TGCAGCGCGACCCGGGACATACAAGAGACCCAGTACTTC	CSATRDIQETQYF
TRBV6-6	TRBJ1-2	-	-	TGTGCCAGCAGCCTTGTTGAAGAGTCTTACACCTTC	CASSLVEESYTF
TRBV4-3	TRBJ1-2	-	TRBD1	TGCGCCAGCAGCCAAGACTCGGACAGGGGCTATGGCTACACCTTC	CASSQDSDRGYGYTF
TRBV5-6	TRBJ2-5	-	TRBD2	TGTGCCAGCGGCCGCGGGGGCCAAGAGACCCAGTACTTC	CASGRGGQETQYF
TRBV6-5	TRBJ2-3	-	TRBD2	TGTGCCAGCAGTTACTCGGCAGGACTAGCAGGATATACGCAGTATTTT	CASSYSAGLAGYTQYF
TRBV18	TRBJ2-7	-	TRBD1	TGTGCCAGCTCACCCGGACAGGGGGTGAACTACGAGCAGTACTTC	CASSPGQGVNYEQYF
TRBV27	TRBJ1-1	-	-	TGTGCCAGCAGTTTTAACGGAGGTAGGACTGAAGCTTTCTTT	CASSFNGGRTEAFF
TRBV2	TRBJ2-1	few	TRBD2	TGTGCCATTCCGGTTCTAGCGGCTAGCTTAGATGAGCAGTTCTTC	CAIPVLAASLDEQFF
TRBV5-1	TRBJ2-7	-	TRBD2	TGCGCCAGCAGCTTGGTTCTAGCGGGGGTAACCTACGAGCAGTACTTC	CASSLVLAGVTYEQYF
TRBV14	TRBJ2-5	many	-	TGTGCCAGCAGCCTTGGTGCCACTTCCAAAGAGACCCAGTACTTC	CASSLGATSKETQYF
TRBV12-3/TRBV12-4	TRBJ2-7	few	-	TGTGCCAGCAGTTTGTCTCCAGGCAGGAGGAGCTCCTACGAGCAGTACTTC	CASSLSPGRRSSYEQYF
TRBV29-1	TRBJ2-1	-	-	TGCAGCGTTGGGCATCCGGACAGCCCCTACAATGAGCAGTTCTTC	CSVGHPDSPYNEQFF
TRBV5-1	TRBJ2-7	-	-	TGCGCCAGCAGCTTGGGAGCAGGGCACCACGAGCAGTACTTC	CASSLGAGHHEQYF
TRBV12-3/TRBV12-4	TRBJ1-2	few	-	TGTGCCAGCAGTCGACAGTTACCTAACTATGGCTACACCTTC	CASSRQLPNYGYTF
TRBV28	TRBJ2-7	-	-	TGTGCCAGCAGTTCATCGAGGGTAACTAGGTACGAGCAGTACTTC	CASSSSRVTRYEQYF
TRBV7-2	TRBJ2-5	few	TRBD2	TGTGCCAGCAGCTCTCCGGGACTAGCGGGAGGGAAAGAGACCCAGTACTTC	CASSSPGLAGGKETQYF
TRBV12-3/TRBV12-4	TRBJ2-7	-	-	TGTGCCAGCAGTTTTAGGAGGGAGAGGGGCTCCGAGCAGTACTTC	CASSFRRERGSEQYF
TRBV2	TRBJ1-4	-	-	TGTGCCAGCAATAAGTGGGACGAAGACGAAAAACTGTTTTTT	CASNKWDEDEKLFF
TRBV28	TRBJ2-5	many	-	TGTGCCAGCAATCTTCAAGAGACCCAGTACTTC	CASNLQETQYF
TRBV24-1	TRBJ1-2	few	-	TGTGCCACCAGTTCCATCCCGGGAGGCTACACCTTC	CATSSIPGGYTF